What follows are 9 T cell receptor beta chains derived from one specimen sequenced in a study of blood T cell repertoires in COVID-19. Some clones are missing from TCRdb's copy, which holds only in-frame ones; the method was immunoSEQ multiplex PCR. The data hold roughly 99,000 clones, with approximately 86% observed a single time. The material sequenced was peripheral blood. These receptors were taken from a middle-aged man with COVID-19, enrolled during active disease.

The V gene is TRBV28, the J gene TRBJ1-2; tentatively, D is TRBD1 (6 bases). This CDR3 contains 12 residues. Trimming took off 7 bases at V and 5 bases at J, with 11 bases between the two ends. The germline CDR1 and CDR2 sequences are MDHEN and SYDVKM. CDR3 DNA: TGTGCCAGCAACCTACAGGGTTATGGCTACACCTTC. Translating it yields CASNLQGYGYTF.

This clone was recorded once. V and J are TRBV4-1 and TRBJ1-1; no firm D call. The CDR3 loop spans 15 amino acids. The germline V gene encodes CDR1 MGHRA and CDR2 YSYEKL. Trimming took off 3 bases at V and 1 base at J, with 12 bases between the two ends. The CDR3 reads CASSQWHQKNTEAFF. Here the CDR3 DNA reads TGCGCCAGCAGCCAGTGGCACCAAAAGAACACTGAAGCTTTCTTT.

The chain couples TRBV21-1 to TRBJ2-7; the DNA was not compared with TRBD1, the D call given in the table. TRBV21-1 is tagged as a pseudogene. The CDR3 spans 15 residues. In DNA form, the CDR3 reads TGTGCCAGCAGCCTCCGGACAGAGAGCTCCTACGAGCAGTACTTC. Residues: CASSLRTESSYEQYF.

CDR3 coding DNA: TGCGCCAGCAGTTTTGGGCTAGCGGGGGGGCTGGATACGCAGTATTTT. It specifies CASSFGLAGGLDTQYF. V gene TRBV10-2 combines with J gene TRBJ2-3; 12 positions agree with TRBD2. Germline CDR1 reads WSHSY; CDR2 reads SAAADI. This CDR3 is built from 16 residues. V trimming: 5 bases; J trimming: 6 bases; junction bases outside the gene matches: 9.

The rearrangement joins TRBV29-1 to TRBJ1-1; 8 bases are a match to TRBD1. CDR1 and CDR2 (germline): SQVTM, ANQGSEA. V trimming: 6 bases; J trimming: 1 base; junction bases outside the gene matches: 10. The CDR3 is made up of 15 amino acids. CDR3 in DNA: TGCAGCGTCTACATACCTGACAGGGGGAACACTGAAGCTTTCTTT. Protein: CSVYIPDRGNTEAFF.

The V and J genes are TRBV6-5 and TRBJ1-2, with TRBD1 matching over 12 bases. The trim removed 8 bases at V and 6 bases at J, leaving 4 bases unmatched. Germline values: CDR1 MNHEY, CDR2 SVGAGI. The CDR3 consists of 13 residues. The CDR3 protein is CASGDRGLHGYTF. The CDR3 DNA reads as TGTGCCAGCGGGGACAGGGGGCTACATGGCTACACCTTC.

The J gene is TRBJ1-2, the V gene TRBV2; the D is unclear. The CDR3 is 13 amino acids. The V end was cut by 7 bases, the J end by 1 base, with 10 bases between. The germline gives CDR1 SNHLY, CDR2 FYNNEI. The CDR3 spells CASMGTGNYGYTF. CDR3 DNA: TGTGCCAGCATGGGCACCGGTAACTATGGCTACACCTTC.

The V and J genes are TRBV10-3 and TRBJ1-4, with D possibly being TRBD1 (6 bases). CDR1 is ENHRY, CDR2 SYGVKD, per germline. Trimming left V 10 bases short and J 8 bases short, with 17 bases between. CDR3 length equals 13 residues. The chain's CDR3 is CATSGGAEEKLFF. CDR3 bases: TGTGCCACAAGCGGGGGGGCGGAAGAAAAACTGTTTTTT.

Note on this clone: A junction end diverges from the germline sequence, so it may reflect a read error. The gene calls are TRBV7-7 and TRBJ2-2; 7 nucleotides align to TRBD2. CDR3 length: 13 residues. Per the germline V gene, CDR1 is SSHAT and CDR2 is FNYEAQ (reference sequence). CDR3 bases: TGTGCTAGCAGCACGGGGGGTGGCGGGGAGCTGTTTTTT. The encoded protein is CASSTGGGGELFF.